This T cell receptor beta chain was identified in a study (dated by TCRdb to about 2016). Libraries were built with RT-PCR. These reads were obtained on an Illumina MiSeq. The raw public reads went through TCRdb reprocessing: fastp at Q25, MiXCR clone calling, in-frame beta chains kept. Merged by CDR3 protein, the rows form single entries marked with the most common genes and DNA. For this sample there are more than 550,000 distinct CDR3 sequences; approximately 14% appear just once. The ten largest clones take up around 3.3% of the sample. Per the germline V gene, MDHEN is the CDR1 and SYDVKM is the CDR2. Measured from the cysteine to the phenylalanine, the CDR3 is 14 residues long. The retained sequence is limited to the CDR3, 42 bases, with the frame set at the first base. A remark on this clonotype: What this receptor recognizes is not known. Germline is not matched at one junction end, which may reflect a read error.

The receptor chain draws on TRBV28 and TRBJ2-3; the D gene is possibly TRBD1, with 6 bases matching. The specimen was memory CD4+ T cells from blood. This sequence originates from a female donor in good health, serving as a healthy control. The DNA reads TGTGCCAGCACTTTAATGGGGGCGACAGATACGCAGTATTTT. The resulting protein is CASTLMGATDTQYF.